These T cell receptor beta chains were read from a single sample in a study of Ad26.COV2.S vaccination and SARS-CoV-2 variants. Clones were sequenced by immunoSEQ multiplex PCR, and TCRdb holds only the in-frame ones, with some missing. The repertoire consists of 300,000 to 350,000 clones, with roughly 90% occurring once and the leading ten covering around 6.4%. Sample: peripheral blood, taken in a trial of Ad26.COV2.S vaccine versus placebo. All receptors derive from a person aged 18-65 years who received the Ad26.COV2.S COVID-19 vaccine or a placebo. Each CDR3 is given with its conserved first and last residue. A D gene is named only where the DNA matches it firmly. Some rows have no size entry. The others give once, few or many, or a class for an expanded clone.

J: TRBJ2-7
size: .
V: TRBV7-3
D: .
CDR3: CASSLTFTSYEQYF
DNA: TGTGCCAGCAGCTTAACGTTTACCAGCTACGAGCAGTACTTC

J: TRBJ1-5
size: .
V: TRBV12-3/TRBV12-4
D: .
CDR3: CASSLARGIGQHF
DNA: TGTGCCAGCAGTTTAGCGCGAGGGATAGGCCAGCATTTT

J: TRBJ2-1
size: .
V: TRBV19
D: TRBD2
CDR3: CATASGLAGGDEQFF
DNA: TGTGCCACTGCCTCGGGACTAGCGGGAGGCGATGAGCAGTTCTTC

J: TRBJ2-5
size: .
V: TRBV6-5
D: TRBD2
CDR3: CASSSIAGDVETQYF
DNA: TGTGCCAGCAGTAGTATAGCGGGGGATGTGGAGACCCAGTACTTC

J: TRBJ2-7
size: .
V: TRBV30
D: .
CDR3: CAWSREGHEQYF
DNA: TGTGCCTGGAGCCGCGAGGGACACGAGCAGTACTTC

J: TRBJ2-1
size: .
V: TRBV9
D: .
CDR3: CASSSQGSNEQFF
DNA: TGTGCCAGCAGCTCTCAGGGTTCCAATGAGCAGTTCTTC

J: TRBJ1-6
size: few
V: TRBV9
D: .
CDR3: CASAGGGGYSPLHF
DNA: TGTGCCAGTGCGGGGGGCGGTGGGTACTCACCCCTCCACTTT

J: TRBJ2-7
size: .
V: TRBV9
D: TRBD2
CDR3: CASSVGLAGNYEQYF
DNA: TGTGCCAGCAGCGTAGGGCTAGCGGGTAACTACGAGCAGTACTTC

J: TRBJ1-5
size: .
V: TRBV18
D: .
CDR3: CASSPWGSNQPQHF
DNA: TGTGCCAGCTCACCGTGGGGAAGCAATCAGCCCCAGCATTTT

J: TRBJ2-2
size: .
V: TRBV7-2
D: .
CDR3: CASSSMTPTGELFF
DNA: TGTGCCAGCAGCTCAATGACACCGACCGGGGAGCTGTTTTTT

J: TRBJ2-2
size: .
V: TRBV3-1/TRBV3-2
D: .
CDR3: CASSQQPDIRYTGELFF
DNA: TGTGCCAGCAGCCAACAACCGGACATCCGATACACCGGGGAGCTGTTTTTT

J: TRBJ2-7
size: .
V: TRBV6-1
D: .
CDR3: CASSEGARLEQYF
DNA: TGTGCCAGCAGTGAGGGGGCCCGTCTCGAGCAGTACTTC

J: TRBJ2-3
size: .
V: TRBV9
D: .
CDR3: CASSSSGGGRTDTQYF
DNA: TGTGCCAGCAGCTCCTCGGGGGGCGGCCGCACAGATACGCAGTATTTT

J: TRBJ2-4
size: once
V: TRBV5-8
D: .
CDR3: CASSLEGAKNIQYF
DNA: TGTGCCAGCAGCTTGGAGGGGGCCAAAAACATTCAGTACTTC

J: TRBJ1-1
size: .
V: TRBV19
D: TRBD1
CDR3: CASSIEGAAEAFF
DNA: TGTGCCAGTAGTATCGAGGGGGCGGCTGAAGCTTTCTTT

J: TRBJ2-4
size: few
V: TRBV7-2
D: TRBD1
CDR3: CASSQRTGLAKNIQYF
DNA: TGTGCCAGCAGCCAGAGGACAGGTTTAGCCAAAAACATTCAGTACTTC

J: TRBJ1-2
size: .
V: TRBV2
D: .
CDR3: CASSPTENLYGYTF
DNA: TGTGCCAGCAGTCCTACAGAAAACCTCTATGGCTACACCTTC

J: TRBJ2-5
size: .
V: TRBV9
D: TRBD2
CDR3: CASSVGRGLAGQETQYF
DNA: TGTGCCAGCAGCGTAGGTAGGGGACTAGCGGGGCAAGAGACCCAGTACTTC

J: TRBJ2-2
size: .
V: TRBV30
D: TRBD1
CDR3: CALNLGQAYTGELFF
DNA: TGTGCCCTGAACCTGGGACAGGCCTACACCGGGGAGCTGTTTTTT

J: TRBJ2-5
size: .
V: TRBV6-6
D: .
CDR3: CASSYRGTASAQYF
DNA: TGTGCCAGCAGTTATAGGGGCACGGCCTCGGCCCAGTACTTC

J: TRBJ2-3
size: .
V: TRBV6-4
D: .
CDR3: CASSPGGGSTDTQYF
DNA: TGTGCCAGCAGTCCCGGGGGCGGGAGCACAGATACGCAGTATTTT

J: TRBJ1-6
size: .
V: TRBV6-4
D: TRBD1
CDR3: CASSDSPTGDSPLHF
DNA: TGTGCCAGCAGTGACTCCCCGACAGGGGATTCACCCCTCCACTTT

J: TRBJ1-5
size: .
V: TRBV25-1
D: TRBD1
CDR3: CATPGGRLTYSNQPQHF
DNA: TGTGCCACTCCAGGGGGCCGGTTGACTTATAGCAATCAGCCCCAGCATTTT

J: TRBJ1-4
size: .
V: TRBV30
D: .
CDR3: CAWSPQLQLPSNEKLFF
DNA: TGTGCCTGGAGTCCACAACTACAACTCCCCTCTAATGAAAAACTGTTTTTT

J: TRBJ2-2
size: .
V: TRBV5-1
D: TRBD1
CDR3: CASSLRGRDTGELFF
DNA: TGCGCCAGCAGCTTAAGGGGGCGGGACACCGGGGAGCTGTTTTTT

J: TRBJ2-2
size: .
V: TRBV7-3
D: TRBD2
CDR3: CASSLFAGGNTGELFF
DNA: TGTGCCAGCAGCTTATTTGCGGGGGGCAACACCGGGGAGCTGTTTTTT